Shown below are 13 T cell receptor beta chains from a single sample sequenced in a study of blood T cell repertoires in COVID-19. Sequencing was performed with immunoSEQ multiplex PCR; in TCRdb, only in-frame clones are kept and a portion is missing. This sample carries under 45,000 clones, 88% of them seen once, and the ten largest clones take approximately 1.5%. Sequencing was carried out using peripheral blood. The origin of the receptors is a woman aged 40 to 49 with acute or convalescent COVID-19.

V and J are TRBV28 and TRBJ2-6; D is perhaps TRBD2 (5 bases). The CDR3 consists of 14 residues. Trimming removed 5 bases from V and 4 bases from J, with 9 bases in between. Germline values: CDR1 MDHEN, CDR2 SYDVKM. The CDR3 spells CASSTPGGANVLTF. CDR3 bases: TGTGCCAGCAGTACGCCGGGGGGGGCCAACGTCCTGACTTTC.

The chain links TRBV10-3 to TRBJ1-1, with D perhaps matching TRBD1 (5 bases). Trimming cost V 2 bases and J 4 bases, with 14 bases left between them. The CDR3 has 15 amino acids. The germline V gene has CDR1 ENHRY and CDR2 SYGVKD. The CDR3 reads CAISEEGGELTEAFF. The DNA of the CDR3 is TGTGCCATCAGTGAGGAGGGAGGGGAACTCACTGAAGCTTTCTTT.

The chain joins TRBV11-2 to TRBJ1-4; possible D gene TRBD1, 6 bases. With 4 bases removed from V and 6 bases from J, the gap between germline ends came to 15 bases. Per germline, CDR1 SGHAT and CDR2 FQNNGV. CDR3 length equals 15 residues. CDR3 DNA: TGTGCCAGCAGCTCGCAAGGGGGGGCGGATGAAAAACTGTTTTTT. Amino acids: CASSSQGGADEKLFF.

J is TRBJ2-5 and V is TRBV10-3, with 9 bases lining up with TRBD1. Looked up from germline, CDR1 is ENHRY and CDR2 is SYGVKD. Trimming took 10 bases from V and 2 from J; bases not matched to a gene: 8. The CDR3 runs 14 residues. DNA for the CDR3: TGTGCCACCAAACGGACAGGGGATCAAGAGACCCAGTACTTC. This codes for CATKRTGDQETQYF.

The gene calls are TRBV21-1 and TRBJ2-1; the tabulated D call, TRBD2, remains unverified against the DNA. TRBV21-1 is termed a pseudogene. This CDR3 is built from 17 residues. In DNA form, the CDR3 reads TGTGCCAGCAGCGTACCGAGACTAGCCCCCTCCTACAATGAGCAGTTCTTC. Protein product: CASSVPRLAPSYNEQFF.

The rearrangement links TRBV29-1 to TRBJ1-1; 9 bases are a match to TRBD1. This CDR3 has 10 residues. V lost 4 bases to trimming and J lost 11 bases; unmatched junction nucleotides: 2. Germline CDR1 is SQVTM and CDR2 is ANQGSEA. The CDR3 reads CSVGDRAAFF. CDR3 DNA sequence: TGCAGCGTTGGGGACAGGGCCGCTTTCTTT.

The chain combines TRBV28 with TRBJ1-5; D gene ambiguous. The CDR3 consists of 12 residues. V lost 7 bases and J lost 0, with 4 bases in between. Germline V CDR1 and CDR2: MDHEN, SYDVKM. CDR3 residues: CASTSSNQPQHF. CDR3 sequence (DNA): TGTGCCAGCACCTCTAGCAATCAGCCCCAGCATTTT.

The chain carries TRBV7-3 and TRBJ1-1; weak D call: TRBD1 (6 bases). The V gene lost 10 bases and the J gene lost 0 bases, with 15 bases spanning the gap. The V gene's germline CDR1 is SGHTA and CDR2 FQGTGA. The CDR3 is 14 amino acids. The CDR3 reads CANPPNRVNTEAFF. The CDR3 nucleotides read TGTGCCAACCCACCGAACAGGGTGAACACTGAAGCTTTCTTT.

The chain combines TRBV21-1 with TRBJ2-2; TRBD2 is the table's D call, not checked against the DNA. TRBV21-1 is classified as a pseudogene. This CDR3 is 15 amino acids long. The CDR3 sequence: CASSKDYPIPGELFF. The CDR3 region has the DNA TGTGCCAGCAGCAAGGACTACCCGATACCCGGGGAGCTGTTTTTT.

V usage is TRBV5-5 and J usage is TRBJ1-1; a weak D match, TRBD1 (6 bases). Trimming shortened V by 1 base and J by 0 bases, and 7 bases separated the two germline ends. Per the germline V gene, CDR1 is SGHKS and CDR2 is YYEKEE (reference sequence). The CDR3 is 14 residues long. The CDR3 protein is CASSLQGMNTEAFF. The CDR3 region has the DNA TGTGCCAGCAGCTTGCAGGGGATGAACACTGAAGCTTTCTTT. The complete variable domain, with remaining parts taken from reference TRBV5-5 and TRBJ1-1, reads DAGVTQSPTHLIKTRGQQVTLRCSPISGHKSVSWYQQVLGQGPQFIFQYYEKEERGRGNFPDRFSARQFPNYSSELNVNALLLGDSALYLCASSLQGMNTEAFFGQGTRLTVV.

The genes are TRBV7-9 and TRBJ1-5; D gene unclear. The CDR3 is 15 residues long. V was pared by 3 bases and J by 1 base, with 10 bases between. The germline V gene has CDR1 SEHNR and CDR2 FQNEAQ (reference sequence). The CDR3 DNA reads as TGTGCCAGCAGCTTCGTCGGGAACAGCAATCAGCCCCAGCATTTT. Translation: CASSFVGNSNQPQHF.

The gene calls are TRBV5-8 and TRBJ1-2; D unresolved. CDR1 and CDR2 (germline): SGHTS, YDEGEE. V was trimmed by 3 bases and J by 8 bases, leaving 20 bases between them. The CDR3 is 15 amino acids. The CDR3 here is CASSSVRAGSSGYTF. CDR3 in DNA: TGTGCCAGCAGCTCCGTTCGCGCGGGGAGTAGCGGCTACACCTTC.

CDR3: CASSLGVQGLVETQYF. The DNA for the CDR3 is TGTGCCAGCAGCTTAGGAGTTCAGGGCTTGGTGGAGACCCAGTACTTC. The chain uses TRBV7-9 and TRBJ2-5, with D tentatively TRBD1 (5 bases). Trimming took 1 base from V and 5 from J, leaving 17 bases between them. The CDR3 spans 16 residues. Germline lookup yields CDR1 SEHNR and CDR2 FQNEAQ (reference sequence). The variable domain in full, completed from reference TRBV7-9 and TRBJ2-5, reads DTGVSQNPRHKITKRGQNVTFRCDPISEHNRLYWYRQTLGQGPEFLTYFQNEAQLEKSRLLSDRFSAERPKGSFSTLEIQRTEQGDSAMYLCASSLGVQGLVETQYFGPGTRLLVL.